This record covers a single TCR beta chain. The CDR3 consists of 15 residues. Per germline, CDR1 MNHEY and CDR2 SVGAGI. Trimming shortened V by 2 bases and J by 3 bases, and 13 bases separated the two germline ends. This sample is part of a study of blood T cell repertoires in COVID-19. Produced via immunoSEQ multiplex PCR; TCRdb's table is partial and in-frame only. This table holds approximately 35,000 clones, about 90% found once. The chain combines TRBV6-5 with TRBJ1-1; D gene ambiguous. The specimen was peripheral blood. The receptor's source is a man in his sixties with active COVID-19. The DNA for the CDR3 is TGTGCCAGCAGTTACACGGGGTTGGCGGACACTGAAGCTTTCTTT. It codes for CASSYTGLADTEAFF.